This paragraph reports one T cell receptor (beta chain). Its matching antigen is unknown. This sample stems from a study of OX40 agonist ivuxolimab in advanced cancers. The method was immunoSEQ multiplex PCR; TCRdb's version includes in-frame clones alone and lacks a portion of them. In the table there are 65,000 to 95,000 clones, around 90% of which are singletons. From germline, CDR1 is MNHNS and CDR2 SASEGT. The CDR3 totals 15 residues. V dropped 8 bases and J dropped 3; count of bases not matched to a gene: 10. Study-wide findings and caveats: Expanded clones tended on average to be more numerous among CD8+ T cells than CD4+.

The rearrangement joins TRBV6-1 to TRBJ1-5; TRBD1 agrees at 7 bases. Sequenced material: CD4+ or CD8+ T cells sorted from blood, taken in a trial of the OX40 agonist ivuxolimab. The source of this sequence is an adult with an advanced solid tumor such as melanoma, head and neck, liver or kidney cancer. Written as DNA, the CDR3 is TGTGCCAGCCACCCCCGACAGGGAGACAATCAGCCCCAGCATTTT. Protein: CASHPRQGDNQPQHF.